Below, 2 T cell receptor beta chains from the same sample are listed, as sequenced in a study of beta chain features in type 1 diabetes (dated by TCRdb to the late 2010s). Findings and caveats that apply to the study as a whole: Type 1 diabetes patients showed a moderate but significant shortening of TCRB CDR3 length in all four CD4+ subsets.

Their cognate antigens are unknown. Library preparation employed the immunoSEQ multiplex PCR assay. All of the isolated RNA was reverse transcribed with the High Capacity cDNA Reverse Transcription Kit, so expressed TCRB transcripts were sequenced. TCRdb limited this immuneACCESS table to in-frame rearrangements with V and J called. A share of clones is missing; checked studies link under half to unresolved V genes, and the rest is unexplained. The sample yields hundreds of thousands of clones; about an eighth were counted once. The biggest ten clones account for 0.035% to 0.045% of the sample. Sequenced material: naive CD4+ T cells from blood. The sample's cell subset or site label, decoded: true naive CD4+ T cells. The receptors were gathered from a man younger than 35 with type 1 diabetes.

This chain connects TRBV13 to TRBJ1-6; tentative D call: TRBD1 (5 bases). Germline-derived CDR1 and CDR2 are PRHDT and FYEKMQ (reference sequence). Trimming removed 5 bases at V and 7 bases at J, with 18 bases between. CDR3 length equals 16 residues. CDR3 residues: CASSPGWGPPNSPLHF. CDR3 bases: TGTGCCAGCAGCCCGGGGTGGGGACCCCCGAATTCACCCCTCCACTTT.

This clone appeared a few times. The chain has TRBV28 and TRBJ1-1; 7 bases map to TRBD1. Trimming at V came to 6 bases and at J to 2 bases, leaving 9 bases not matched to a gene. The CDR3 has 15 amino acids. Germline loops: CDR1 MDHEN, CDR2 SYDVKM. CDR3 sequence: CASRHRGGGNTEAFF. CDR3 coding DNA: TGTGCCAGCAGACACAGGGGAGGAGGAAACACTGAAGCTTTCTTT.